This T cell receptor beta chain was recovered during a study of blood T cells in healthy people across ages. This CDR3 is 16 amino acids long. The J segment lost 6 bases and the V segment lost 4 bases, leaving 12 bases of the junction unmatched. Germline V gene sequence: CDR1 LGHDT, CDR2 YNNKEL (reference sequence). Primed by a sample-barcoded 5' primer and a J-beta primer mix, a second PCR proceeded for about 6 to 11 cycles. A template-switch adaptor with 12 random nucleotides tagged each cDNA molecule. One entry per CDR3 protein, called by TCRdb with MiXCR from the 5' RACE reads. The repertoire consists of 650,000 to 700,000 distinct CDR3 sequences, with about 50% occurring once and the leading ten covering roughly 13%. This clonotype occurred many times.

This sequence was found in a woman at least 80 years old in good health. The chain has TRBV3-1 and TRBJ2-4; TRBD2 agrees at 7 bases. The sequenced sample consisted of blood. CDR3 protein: CASSPRGDLGGNIQYF. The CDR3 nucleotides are TGTGCCAGCAGCCCCCGGGGGGACTTGGGAGGAAACATTCAGTACTTC.